The T cell receptor beta chain under discussion was sequenced for a study of human T cells and chemical hapten exposure. Via MiXCR, TCRdb re-called the 5' RACE reads, giving one row per CDR3 protein. The sample lists about 81,000 distinct CDR3 sequences, approximately 16% occurring once. The V and J ends lost 2 bases and 0 bases, in that order; junction bases with no gene match: 12. Germline V gives CDR1 DFQATT, CDR2 SNEGSKA (reference sequence). This CDR3 is 18 amino acids long. RNA extraction used unfractionated whole blood as the source of total RNA. The clonotype originates from a female donor in good health. The rearrangement links TRBV20-1 to TRBJ1-1; 10 bases are shared with TRBD1. The CDR3: CSARSRGQGGGLNTEAFF. CDR3 bases: TGCAGTGCTAGAAGTAGAGGACAGGGGGGTGGTTTGAACACTGAAGCTTTCTTT.